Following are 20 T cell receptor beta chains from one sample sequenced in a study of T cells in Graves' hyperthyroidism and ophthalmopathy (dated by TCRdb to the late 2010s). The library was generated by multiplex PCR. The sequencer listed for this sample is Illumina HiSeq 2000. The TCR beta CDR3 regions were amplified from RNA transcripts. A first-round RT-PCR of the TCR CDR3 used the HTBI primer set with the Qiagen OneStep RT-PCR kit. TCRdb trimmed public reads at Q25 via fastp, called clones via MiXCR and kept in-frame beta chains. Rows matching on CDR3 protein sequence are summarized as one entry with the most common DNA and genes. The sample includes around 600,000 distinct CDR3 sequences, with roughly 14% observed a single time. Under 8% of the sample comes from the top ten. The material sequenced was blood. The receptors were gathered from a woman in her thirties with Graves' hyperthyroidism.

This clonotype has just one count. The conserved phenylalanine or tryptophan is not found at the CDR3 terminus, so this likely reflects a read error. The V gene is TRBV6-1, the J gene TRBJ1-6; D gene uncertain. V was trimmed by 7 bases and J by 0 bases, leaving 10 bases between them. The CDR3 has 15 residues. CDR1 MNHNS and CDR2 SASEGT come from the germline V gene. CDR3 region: CASMSLGSYNSPLHL. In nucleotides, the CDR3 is TGTGCCAGCATGAGTTTGGGCTCCTATAATTCACCCCTCCACCTT.

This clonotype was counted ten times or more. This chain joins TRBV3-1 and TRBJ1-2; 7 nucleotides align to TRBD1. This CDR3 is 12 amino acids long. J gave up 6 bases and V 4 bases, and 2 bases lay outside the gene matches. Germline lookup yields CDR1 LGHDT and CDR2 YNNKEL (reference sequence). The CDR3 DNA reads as TGTGCCAGCAGCCCCACAGGGGATGGCTACACCTTC. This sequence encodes CASSPTGDGYTF.

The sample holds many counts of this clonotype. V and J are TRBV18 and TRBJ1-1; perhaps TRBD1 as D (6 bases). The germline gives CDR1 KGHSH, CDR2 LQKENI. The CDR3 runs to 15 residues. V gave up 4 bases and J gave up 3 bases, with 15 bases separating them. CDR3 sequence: CASSRGGLRDTEAFF. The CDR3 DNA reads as TGTGCCAGCTCACGGGGGGGGCTTCGGGACACTGAAGCTTTCTTT.

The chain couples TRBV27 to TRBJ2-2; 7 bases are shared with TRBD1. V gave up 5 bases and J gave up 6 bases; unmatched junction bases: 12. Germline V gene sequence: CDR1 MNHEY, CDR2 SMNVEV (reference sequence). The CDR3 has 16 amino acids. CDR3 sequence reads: CASSRTGVVSSGELFF. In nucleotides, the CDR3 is TGTGCCAGCAGTAGAACAGGGGTTGTCTCTTCCGGGGAGCTGTTTTTT.

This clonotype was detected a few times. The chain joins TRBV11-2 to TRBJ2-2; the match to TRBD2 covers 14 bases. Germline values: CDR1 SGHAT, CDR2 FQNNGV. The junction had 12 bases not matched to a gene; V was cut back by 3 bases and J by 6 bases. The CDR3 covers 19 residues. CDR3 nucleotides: TGTGCCAGCAGCTTCCTGATTTACGCGACTAGCGGGAGGGCCGGGGAGCTGTTTTTT. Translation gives CASSFLIYATSGRAGELFF.

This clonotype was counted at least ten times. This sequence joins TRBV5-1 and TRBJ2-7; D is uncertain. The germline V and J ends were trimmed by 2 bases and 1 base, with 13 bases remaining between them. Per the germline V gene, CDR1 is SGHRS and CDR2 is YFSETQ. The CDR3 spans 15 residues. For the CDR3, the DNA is TGCGCCAGCAGCTTAGGGTTGGGCGTTTCCTACGAGCAGTACTTC. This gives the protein CASSLGLGVSYEQYF.

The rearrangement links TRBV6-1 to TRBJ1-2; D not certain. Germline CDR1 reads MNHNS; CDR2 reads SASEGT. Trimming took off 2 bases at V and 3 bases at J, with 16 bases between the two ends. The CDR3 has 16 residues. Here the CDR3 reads CASSESNPGGDYGYTF. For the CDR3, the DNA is TGTGCCAGCAGTGAAAGTAACCCGGGTGGTGACTATGGCTACACCTTC.

CDR3 in DNA: TGTGCCAGTAGTATAGGATCCAGGGCCGATACGCAGTATTTT. Protein product: CASSIGSRADTQYF. The V call is TRBV19, the J call TRBJ2-3; D may be TRBD1 (5 bases). This CDR3 is built from 14 residues. V was pared by 1 base and J by 6 bases, with 11 bases between. CDR1 LNHDA and CDR2 SQIVND come from the germline V gene (reference sequence).

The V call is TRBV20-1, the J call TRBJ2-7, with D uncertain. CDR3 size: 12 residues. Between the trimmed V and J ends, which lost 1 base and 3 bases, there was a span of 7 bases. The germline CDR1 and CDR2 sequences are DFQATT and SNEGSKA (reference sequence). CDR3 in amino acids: CSARGLLYEQYF. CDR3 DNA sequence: TGCAGTGCTAGAGGGTTACTCTACGAGCAGTACTTC.

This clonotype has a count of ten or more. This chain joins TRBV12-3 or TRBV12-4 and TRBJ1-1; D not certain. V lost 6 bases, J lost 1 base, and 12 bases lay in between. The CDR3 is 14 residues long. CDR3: CASRLTGGNTEAFF. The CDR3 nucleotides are TGTGCCAGCAGACTAACGGGAGGGAACACTGAAGCTTTCTTT.

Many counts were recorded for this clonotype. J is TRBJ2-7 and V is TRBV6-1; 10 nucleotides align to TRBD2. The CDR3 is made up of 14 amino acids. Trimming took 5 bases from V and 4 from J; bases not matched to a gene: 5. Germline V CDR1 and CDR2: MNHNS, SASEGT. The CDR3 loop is CASSYGTSVYEQYF. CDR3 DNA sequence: TGTGCCAGCAGTTATGGGACTAGCGTTTACGAGCAGTACTTC.

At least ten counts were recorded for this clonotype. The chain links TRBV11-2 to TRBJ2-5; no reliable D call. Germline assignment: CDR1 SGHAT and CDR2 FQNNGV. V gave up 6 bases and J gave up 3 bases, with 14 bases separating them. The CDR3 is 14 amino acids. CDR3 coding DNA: TGTGCCAGCAGATCCTGGGGATCAGAAGAGACCCAGTACTTC. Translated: CASRSWGSEETQYF. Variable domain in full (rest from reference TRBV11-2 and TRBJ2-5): EAGVAQSPRYKIIEKRQSVAFWCNPISGHATLYWYQQILGQGPKLLIQFQNNGVVDDSQLPKDRFSAERLKGVDSTLKIQPAKLEDSAVYLCASRSWGSEETQYFGPGTRLLVL.

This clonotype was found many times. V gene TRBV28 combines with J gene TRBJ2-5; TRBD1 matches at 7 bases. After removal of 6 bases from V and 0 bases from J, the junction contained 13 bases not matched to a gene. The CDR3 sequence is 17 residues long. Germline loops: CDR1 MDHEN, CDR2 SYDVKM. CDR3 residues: CASSSGRQGPYQETQYF. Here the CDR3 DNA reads TGTGCCAGCAGCTCCGGCCGACAGGGACCCTACCAAGAGACCCAGTACTTC.

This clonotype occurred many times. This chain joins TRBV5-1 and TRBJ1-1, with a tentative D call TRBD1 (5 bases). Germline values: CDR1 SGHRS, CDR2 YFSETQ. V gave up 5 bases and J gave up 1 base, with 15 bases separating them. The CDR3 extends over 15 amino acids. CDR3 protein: CASRNVGQGNTEAFF. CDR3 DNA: TGCGCCAGCAGGAACGTAGGGCAGGGGAACACTGAAGCTTTCTTT.

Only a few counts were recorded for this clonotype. The chain's CDR3 is CSARDPGQVDNEQFF. The DNA for the CDR3 is TGCAGTGCTAGAGACCCGGGACAGGTAGACAATGAGCAGTTCTTC. V and J are TRBV20-1 and TRBJ2-1; the match to TRBD1 covers 8 bases. The V gene end was trimmed by 0 bases and the J gene end by 5 bases; junction bases not matched to a gene: 6. Germline lookup yields CDR1 DFQATT and CDR2 SNEGSKA (reference sequence). The length of the CDR3 is 15 residues.

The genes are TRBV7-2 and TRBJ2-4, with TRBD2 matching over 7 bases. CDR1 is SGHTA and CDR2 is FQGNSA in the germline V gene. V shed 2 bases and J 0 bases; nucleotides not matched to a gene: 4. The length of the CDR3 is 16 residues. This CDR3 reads CASSLHSGLAKNIQYF. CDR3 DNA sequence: TGTGCCAGCAGCTTACATAGCGGGCTAGCCAAAAACATTCAGTACTTC.

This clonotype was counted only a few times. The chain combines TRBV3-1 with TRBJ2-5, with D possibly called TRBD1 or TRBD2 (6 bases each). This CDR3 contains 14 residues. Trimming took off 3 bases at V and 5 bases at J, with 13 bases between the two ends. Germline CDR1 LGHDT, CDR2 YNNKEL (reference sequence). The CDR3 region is CASSHVLGGETQYF. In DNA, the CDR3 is TGTGCCAGCAGCCATGTACTAGGGGGGGAGACCCAGTACTTC.

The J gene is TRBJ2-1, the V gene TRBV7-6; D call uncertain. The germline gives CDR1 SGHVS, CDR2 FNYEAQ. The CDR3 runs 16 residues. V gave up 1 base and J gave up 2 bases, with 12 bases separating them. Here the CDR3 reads CASSLGPGSTYNEQFF. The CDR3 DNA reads TGTGCCAGCAGCTTAGGCCCTGGTTCGACCTACAATGAGCAGTTCTTC.

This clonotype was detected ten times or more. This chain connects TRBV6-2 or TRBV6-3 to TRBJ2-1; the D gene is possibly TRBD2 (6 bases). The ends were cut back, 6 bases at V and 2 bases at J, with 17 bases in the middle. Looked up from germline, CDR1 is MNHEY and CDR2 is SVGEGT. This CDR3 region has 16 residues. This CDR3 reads CASSDPGTSTYNEQFF. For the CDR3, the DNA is TGTGCCAGCAGCGACCCCGGGACTTCCACCTACAATGAGCAGTTCTTC.

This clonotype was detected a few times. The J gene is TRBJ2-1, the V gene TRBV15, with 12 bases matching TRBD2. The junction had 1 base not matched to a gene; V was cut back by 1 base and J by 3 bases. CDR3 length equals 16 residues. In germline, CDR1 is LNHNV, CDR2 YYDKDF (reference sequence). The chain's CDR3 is CATSRGLAGVYNEQFF. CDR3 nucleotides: TGTGCCACCAGCAGAGGACTAGCGGGAGTCTACAATGAGCAGTTCTTC. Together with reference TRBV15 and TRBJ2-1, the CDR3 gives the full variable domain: DAMVIQNPRYQVTQFGKPVTLSCSQTLNHNVMYWYQQKSSQAPKLLFHYYDKDFNNEADTPDNFQSRRPNTSFCFLDIRSPGLGDTAMYLCATSRGLAGVYNEQFFGPGTRLTVL.